A single sample is the source of the 2 T cell receptor beta chains below, sequenced in a study of blood T cell repertoires in COVID-19. Sequenced by immunoSEQ multiplex PCR; TCRdb stores in-frame clones only, minus some. The data contain 270,000 or so clones, about 80% of them singletons. Sequencing was performed on peripheral blood. The source is a woman aged 45-65 years who had recovered from COVID-19.

The V and J genes are TRBV28 and TRBJ2-5; unclear D gene. The CDR3 spans 16 residues. Trimming took off 6 bases at V and 2 bases at J, with 19 bases between the two ends. The germline gives CDR1 MDHEN, CDR2 SYDVKM. The DNA for the CDR3 is TGTGCCAGCAGCTCTTTTGCCTTGGGCACTCAAGAGACCCAGTACTTC. Its translation: CASSSFALGTQETQYF.

Only a few counts were recorded for this clone. In DNA form, the CDR3 reads TGTGCCAGCAGTTTTGGCCGACTAGCGGGAAGTAAGGAGGCCGGGGAGCTGTTTTTT. Translating it yields CASSFGRLAGSKEAGELFF. The chain joins TRBV28 to TRBJ2-2; 11 bases are shared with TRBD2. After removal of 3 bases from V and 6 bases from J, the junction contained 15 bases not matched to a gene. CDR3 length equals 19 residues. Germline assignment: CDR1 MDHEN and CDR2 SYDVKM.